This T cell receptor beta chain was recovered during a study of T cell responses to AZD1222 COVID-19 vaccine. Generated by immunoSEQ multiplex PCR, the TCRdb table keeps only in-frame clones and is missing some. The sample lists more than 150,000 clones, under 95% seen once, with 1% to 1.5% in the top ten. V lost 2 bases to trimming and J lost 4 bases, with 6 bases between them. Germline values: CDR1 MNHEY, CDR2 SMNVEV (reference sequence). The CDR3 sequence is 13 residues long. The source was peripheral blood, collected 28 days after the second AZD1222 dose. The sequence was collected from an adult who received the AZD1222 COVID-19 vaccine. V is TRBV27 and J is TRBJ1-3, with D unclear. The CDR3 region is CASSLAPGNTIYF. The CDR3 DNA follows: TGTGCCAGCAGTTTAGCTCCCGGAAACACCATATATTTT.